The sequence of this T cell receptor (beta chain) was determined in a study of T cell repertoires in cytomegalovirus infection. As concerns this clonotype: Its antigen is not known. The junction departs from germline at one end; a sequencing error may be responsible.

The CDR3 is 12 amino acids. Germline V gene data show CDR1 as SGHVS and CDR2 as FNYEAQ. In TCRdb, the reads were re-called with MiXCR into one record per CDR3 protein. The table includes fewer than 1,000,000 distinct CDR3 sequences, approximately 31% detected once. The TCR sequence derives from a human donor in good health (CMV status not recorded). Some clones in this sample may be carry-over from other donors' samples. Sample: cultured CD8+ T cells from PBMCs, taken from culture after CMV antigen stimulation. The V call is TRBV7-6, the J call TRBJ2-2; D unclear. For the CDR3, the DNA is TGTGCCAGCAGCCCGGTTGGTGGGGTGCTGTTTTTT. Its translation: CASSPVGGVLFF.